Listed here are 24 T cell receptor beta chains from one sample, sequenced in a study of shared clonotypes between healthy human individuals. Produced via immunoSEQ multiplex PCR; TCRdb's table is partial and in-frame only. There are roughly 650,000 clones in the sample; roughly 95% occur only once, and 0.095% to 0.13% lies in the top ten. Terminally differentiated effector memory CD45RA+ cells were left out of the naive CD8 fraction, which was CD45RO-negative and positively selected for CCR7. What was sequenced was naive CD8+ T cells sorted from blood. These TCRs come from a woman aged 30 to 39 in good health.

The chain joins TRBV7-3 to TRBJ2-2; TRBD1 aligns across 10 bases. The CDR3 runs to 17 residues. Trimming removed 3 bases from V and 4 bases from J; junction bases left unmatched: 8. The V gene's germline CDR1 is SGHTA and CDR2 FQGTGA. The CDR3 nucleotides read TGTGCCAGCAGCTTCCCCGGGACAGGGGTTACCACCGGGGAGCTGTTTTTT. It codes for CASSFPGTGVTTGELFF.

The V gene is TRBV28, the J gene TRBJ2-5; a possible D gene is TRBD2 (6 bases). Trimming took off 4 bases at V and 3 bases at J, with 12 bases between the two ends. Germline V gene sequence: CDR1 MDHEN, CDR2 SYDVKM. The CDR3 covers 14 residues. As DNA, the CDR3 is TGTGCCAGCAGTTCTACCGGGACTGAAGAGACCCAGTACTTC. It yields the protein CASSSTGTEETQYF. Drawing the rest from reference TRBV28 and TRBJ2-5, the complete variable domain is DVKVTQSSRYLVKRTGEKVFLECVQDMDHENMFWYRQDPGLGLRLIYFSYDVKMKEKGDIPEGYSVSREKKERFSLILESASTNQTSMYLCASSSTGTEETQYFGPGTRLLVL.

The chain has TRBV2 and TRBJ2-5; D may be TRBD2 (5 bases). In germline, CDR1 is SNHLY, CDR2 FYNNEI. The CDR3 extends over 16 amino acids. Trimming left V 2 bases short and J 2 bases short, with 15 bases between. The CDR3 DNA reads TGTGCCAGCAGTGAATCAACACGCAGAGGGCAAGAGACCCAGTACTTC. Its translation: CASSESTRRGQETQYF.

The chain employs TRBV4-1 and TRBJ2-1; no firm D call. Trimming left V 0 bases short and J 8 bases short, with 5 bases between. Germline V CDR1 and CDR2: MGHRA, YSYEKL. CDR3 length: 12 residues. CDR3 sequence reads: CASSQETHEQFF. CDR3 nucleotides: TGCGCCAGCAGCCAAGAAACCCATGAGCAGTTCTTC.

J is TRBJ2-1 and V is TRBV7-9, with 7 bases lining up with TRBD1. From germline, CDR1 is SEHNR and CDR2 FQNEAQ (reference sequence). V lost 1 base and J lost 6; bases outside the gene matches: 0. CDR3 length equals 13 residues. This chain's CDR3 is CASSLGTGNEQFF. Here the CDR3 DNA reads TGTGCCAGCAGCTTAGGGACAGGCAATGAGCAGTTCTTC.

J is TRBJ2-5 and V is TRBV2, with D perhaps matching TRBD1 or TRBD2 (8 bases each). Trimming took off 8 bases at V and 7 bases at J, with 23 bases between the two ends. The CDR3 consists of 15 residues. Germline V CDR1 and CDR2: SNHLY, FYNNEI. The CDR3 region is CASSGQANGRVTQYF. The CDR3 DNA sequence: TGTGCCAGCTCGGGACAGGCGAACGGGAGGGTGACCCAGTACTTC. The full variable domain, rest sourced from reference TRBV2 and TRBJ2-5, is EPEVTQTPSHQVTQMGQEVILRCVPISNHLYFYWYRQILGQKVEFLVSFYNNEISEKSEIFDDQFSVERPDGSNFTLKIRSTKLEDSAMYFCASSGQANGRVTQYFGPGTRLLVL.

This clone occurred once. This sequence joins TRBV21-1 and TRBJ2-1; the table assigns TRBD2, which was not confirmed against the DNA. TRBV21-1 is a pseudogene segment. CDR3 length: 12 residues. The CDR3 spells CASSESINEQFF. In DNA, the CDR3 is TGTGCCAGCAGCGAAAGCATTAATGAGCAGTTCTTC.

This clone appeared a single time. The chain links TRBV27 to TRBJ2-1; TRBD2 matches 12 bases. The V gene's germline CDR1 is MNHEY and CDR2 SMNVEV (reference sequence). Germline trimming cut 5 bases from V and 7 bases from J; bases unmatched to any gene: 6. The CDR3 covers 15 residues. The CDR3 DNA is TGTGCCAGCAGTACCCTAGCGGGAGGGGGGAATGAGCAGTTCTTC. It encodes CASSTLAGGGNEQFF.

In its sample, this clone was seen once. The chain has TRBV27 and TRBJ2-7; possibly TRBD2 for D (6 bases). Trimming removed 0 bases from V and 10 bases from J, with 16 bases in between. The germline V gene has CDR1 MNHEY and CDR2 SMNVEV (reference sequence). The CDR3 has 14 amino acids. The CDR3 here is CASSLSGGGLGQYF. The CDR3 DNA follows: TGTGCCAGCAGTTTATCGGGGGGAGGTCTAGGTCAGTACTTC.

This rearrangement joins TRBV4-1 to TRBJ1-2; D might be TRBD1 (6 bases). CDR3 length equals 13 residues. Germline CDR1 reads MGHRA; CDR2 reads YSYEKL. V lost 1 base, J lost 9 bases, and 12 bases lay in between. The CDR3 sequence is CASSQVGGARYTF. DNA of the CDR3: TGCGCCAGCAGCCAAGTTGGGGGGGCTCGCTACACCTTC.

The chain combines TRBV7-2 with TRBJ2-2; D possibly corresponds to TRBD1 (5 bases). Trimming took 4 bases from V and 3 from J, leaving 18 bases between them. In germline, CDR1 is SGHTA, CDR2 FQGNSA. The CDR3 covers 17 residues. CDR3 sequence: CASSSGGQRSYTGELFF. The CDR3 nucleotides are TGTGCCAGCAGCTCCGGCGGACAACGAAGCTACACCGGGGAGCTGTTTTTT.

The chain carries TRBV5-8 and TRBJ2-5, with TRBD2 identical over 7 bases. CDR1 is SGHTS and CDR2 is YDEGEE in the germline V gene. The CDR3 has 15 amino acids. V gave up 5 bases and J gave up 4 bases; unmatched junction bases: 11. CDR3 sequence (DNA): TGTGCCAGCAGTTGGGCGGCCAGCGGGGCAGAGACCCAGTACTTC. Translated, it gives CASSWAASGAETQYF.

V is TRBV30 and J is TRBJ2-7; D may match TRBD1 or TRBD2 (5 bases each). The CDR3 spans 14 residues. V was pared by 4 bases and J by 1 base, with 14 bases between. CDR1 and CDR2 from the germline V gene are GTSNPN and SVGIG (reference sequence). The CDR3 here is CAWTGAEKSYEQYF. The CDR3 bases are TGTGCCTGGACCGGGGCAGAAAAATCCTACGAGCAGTACTTC.

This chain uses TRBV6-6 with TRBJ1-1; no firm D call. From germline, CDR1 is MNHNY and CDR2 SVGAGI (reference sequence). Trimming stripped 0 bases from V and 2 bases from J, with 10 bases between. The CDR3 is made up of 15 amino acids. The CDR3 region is CASSYSILLNTEAFF. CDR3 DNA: TGTGCCAGCAGTTACTCGATTTTGCTCAACACTGAAGCTTTCTTT.

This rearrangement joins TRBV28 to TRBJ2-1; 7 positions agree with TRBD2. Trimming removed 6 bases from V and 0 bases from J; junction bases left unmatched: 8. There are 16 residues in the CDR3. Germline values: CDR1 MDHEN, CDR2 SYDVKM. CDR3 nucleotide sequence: TGTGCCAGCAGCCCAACGCCGGGGGGCTCCTACAATGAGCAGTTCTTC. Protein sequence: CASSPTPGGSYNEQFF.

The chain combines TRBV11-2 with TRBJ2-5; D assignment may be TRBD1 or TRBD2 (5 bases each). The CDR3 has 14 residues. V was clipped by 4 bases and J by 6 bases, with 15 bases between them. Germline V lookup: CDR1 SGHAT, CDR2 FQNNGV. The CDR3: CASSSREGEQTQYF. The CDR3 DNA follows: TGTGCCAGCAGCTCCCGTGAAGGGGAGCAGACCCAGTACTTC. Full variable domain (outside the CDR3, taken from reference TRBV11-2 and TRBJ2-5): EAGVAQSPRYKIIEKRQSVAFWCNPISGHATLYWYQQILGQGPKLLIQFQNNGVVDDSQLPKDRFSAERLKGVDSTLKIQPAKLEDSAVYLCASSSREGEQTQYFGPGTRLLVL.

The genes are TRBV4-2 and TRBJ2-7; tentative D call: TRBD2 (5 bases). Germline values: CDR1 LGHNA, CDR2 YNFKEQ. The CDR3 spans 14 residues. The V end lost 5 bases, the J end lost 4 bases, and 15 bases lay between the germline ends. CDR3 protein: CASSLERNLYEQYF. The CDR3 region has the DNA TGTGCCAGCAGCTTGGAGCGGAACCTGTACGAGCAGTACTTC.

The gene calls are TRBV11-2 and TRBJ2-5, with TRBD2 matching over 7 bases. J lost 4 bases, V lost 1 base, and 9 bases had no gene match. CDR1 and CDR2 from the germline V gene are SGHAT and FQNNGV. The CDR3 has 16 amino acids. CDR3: CASSLGTAGEGETQYF. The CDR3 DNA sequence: TGTGCCAGCAGCTTAGGCACGGCGGGAGAGGGAGAGACCCAGTACTTC.

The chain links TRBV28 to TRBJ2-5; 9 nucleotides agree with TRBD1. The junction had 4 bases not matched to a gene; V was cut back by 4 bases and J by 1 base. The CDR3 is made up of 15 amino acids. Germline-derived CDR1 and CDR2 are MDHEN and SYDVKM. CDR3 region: CASSSQGAPQETQYF. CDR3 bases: TGTGCCAGCAGTTCACAGGGGGCGCCCCAAGAGACCCAGTACTTC.

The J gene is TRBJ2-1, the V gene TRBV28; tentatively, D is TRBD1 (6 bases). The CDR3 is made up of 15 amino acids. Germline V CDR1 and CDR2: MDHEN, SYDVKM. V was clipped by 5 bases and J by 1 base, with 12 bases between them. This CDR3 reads CASSTTDRSYNEQFF. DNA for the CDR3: TGTGCCAGCAGTACAACGGACAGATCCTACAATGAGCAGTTCTTC.

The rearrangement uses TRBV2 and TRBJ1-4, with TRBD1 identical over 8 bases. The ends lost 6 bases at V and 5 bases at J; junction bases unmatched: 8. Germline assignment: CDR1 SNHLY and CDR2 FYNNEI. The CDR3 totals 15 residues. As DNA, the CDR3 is TGTGCCAGCAGGGGCCCAGGGGGCCCGAATGAAAAACTGTTTTTT. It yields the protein CASRGPGGPNEKLFF.

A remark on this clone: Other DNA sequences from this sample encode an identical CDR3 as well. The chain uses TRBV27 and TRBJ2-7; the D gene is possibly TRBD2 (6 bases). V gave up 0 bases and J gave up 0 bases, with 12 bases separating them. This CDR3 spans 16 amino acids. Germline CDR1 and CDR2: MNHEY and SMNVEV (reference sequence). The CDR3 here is CASSLSSGRSSYEQYF. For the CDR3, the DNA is TGTGCCAGCAGTTTATCTAGCGGAAGAAGCTCCTACGAGCAGTACTTC.

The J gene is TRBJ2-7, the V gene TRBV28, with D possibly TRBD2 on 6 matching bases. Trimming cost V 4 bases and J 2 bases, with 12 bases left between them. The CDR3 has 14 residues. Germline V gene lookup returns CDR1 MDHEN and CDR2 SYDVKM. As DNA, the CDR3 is TGTGCCAGCAGTTCAGCGGGTACAACCTACGAGCAGTACTTC. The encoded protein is CASSSAGTTYEQYF. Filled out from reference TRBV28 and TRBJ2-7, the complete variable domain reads DVKVTQSSRYLVKRTGEKVFLECVQDMDHENMFWYRQDPGLGLRLIYFSYDVKMKEKGDIPEGYSVSREKKERFSLILESASTNQTSMYLCASSSAGTTYEQYFGPGTRLTVT.

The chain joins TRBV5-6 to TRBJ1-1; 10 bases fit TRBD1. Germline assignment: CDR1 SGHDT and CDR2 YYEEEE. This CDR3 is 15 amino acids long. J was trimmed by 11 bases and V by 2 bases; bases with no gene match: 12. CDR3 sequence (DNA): TGTGCCAGCAGCTTCGACAGGGGGCAGGCACGTGAGGCTTTCTTT. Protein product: CASSFDRGQAREAFF. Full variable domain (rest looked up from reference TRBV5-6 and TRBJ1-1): DAGVTQSPTHLIKTRGQQVTLRCSPKSGHDTVSWYQQALGQGPQFIFQYYEEEERQRGNFPDRFSGHQFPNYSSELNVNALLLGDSALYLCASSFDRGQAREAFFGQGTRLTVV.